Following are 32 T cell receptor beta chains from one sample sequenced in a study of T cell responses to AZD1222 COVID-19 vaccine. The method was immunoSEQ multiplex PCR; TCRdb's version includes in-frame clones alone and lacks a portion of them. This sample has 140,000 to 150,000 clones, with roughly 91% found just once. The starting material was peripheral blood, obtained on day 0 of AZD1222 vaccination. These receptors originate from an adult in good health.

J is TRBJ1-4 and V is TRBV28; D is possibly TRBD1 (5 bases). The CDR3 contains 15 residues. Germline V gene data show CDR1 as MDHEN and CDR2 as SYDVKM. Deletions cut 7 bases from V and 0 bases from J, with 12 bases between. The CDR3 DNA sequence: TGTGCCAGCAATGGCGCCAGGGCAACTAATGAAAAACTGTTTTTT. Translating gives CASNGARATNEKLFF.

The chain uses TRBV29-1 and TRBJ2-7; TRBD1 agrees at 8 bases. Trimming removed 6 bases from V and 3 bases from J; junction bases left unmatched: 10. The length of the CDR3 is 14 residues. CDR1 is SQVTM, CDR2 ANQGSEA, per germline. CDR3 residues: CSVTQGVKGYEQYF. The DNA of the CDR3 is TGCAGCGTGACACAGGGGGTCAAGGGCTACGAGCAGTACTTC.

The V gene is TRBV7-6, the J gene TRBJ2-1, with TRBD2 matching over 7 bases. The ends lost 1 base at V and 3 bases at J; junction bases unmatched: 3. This CDR3 is built from 15 residues. From germline, CDR1 is SGHVS and CDR2 FNYEAQ. CDR3 sequence reads: CASSLGGSFYNEQFF. DNA of the CDR3: TGTGCCAGCAGCTTAGGCGGGAGTTTCTACAATGAGCAGTTCTTC.

The chain joins TRBV19 to TRBJ1-5; 7 bases line up with TRBD1. V shed 8 bases, J shed 2 bases, and the junction held 6 bases outside the gene matches. Germline V gene lookup returns CDR1 LNHDA and CDR2 SQIVND (reference sequence). This CDR3 is built from 14 residues. CDR3 sequence: CASLDRVGNQPQHF. The CDR3 region has the DNA TGTGCCAGTCTTGACAGGGTAGGCAATCAGCCCCAGCATTTT.

The genes are TRBV6-5 and TRBJ2-7; TRBD1 is a possible D gene (6 bases). This CDR3 comprises 12 residues. Germline V CDR1 and CDR2: MNHEY, SVGAGI. V lost 8 bases and J lost 4, with 12 bases in between. CDR3 DNA: TGTGCCAGCTTCTTGGACAGTTACGAGCAGTACTTC. It is translated as CASFLDSYEQYF.

The chain employs TRBV6-2 or TRBV6-3 and TRBJ1-3; possibly TRBD1 for D (6 bases). Germline-derived CDR1 and CDR2 are MNHEY and SVGEGT. The V end lost 1 base, the J end lost 2 bases, and 9 bases lay between the germline ends. The CDR3 covers 15 residues. The chain's CDR3 is CASSYWRTAGNTIYF. CDR3 nucleotide sequence: TGTGCCAGCAGTTACTGGCGGACAGCTGGAAACACCATATATTTT.

A single count supports this clone. The gene calls are TRBV9 and TRBJ2-7; 9 bases are a match to TRBD2. J lost 3 bases, V lost 2 bases, and 3 bases had no gene match. The CDR3 sequence is 14 residues long. Germline V CDR1 and CDR2: SGDLS, YYNGEE. The DNA for the CDR3 is TGTGCCAGCAGCGTCGGGACTAGCCTCTACGAGCAGTACTTC. Translation gives CASSVGTSLYEQYF.

The CDR3 DNA follows: TGTGCCACCTCCACGGAGGGAGGGAATGAAAAACTGTTTTTT. Protein product: CATSTEGGNEKLFF. The chain carries TRBV15 and TRBJ1-4; no firm D call. There are 14 residues in the CDR3. V was pared by 8 bases and J by 5 bases, with 15 bases between. Germline V gene sequence: CDR1 LNHNV, CDR2 YYDKDF (reference sequence).

The CDR3 sequence is CASSERTGIGTEAFF. In DNA, the CDR3 is TGTGCCAGCAGTGAACGGACAGGGATCGGCACTGAAGCTTTCTTT. This sequence joins TRBV25-1 and TRBJ1-1, with 8 bases identical to TRBD1. This CDR3 spans 15 amino acids. CDR1 is MGHDK and CDR2 is SYGVNS in the germline V gene. The trim removed 2 bases at V and 4 bases at J, leaving 6 bases unmatched.

This chain connects TRBV19 to TRBJ2-1; unclear D gene. V lost 10 bases and J 2 bases, leaving 15 bases between the germline ends. The CDR3 extends over 14 amino acids. Germline V gene sequence: CDR1 LNHDA, CDR2 SQIVND (reference sequence). CDR3 DNA sequence: TGTGCCACTTCCGGCCGATCAACCTACAATGAGCAGTTCTTC. Its translation: CATSGRSTYNEQFF.

The chain recombines TRBV9 with TRBJ2-3; 8 nucleotides agree with TRBD1. Trimming at V came to 6 bases and at J to 6 bases, leaving 9 bases not matched to a gene. The CDR3 runs 14 residues. CDR1 is SGDLS and CDR2 is YYNGEE in the germline V gene. CDR3 amino acids: CASNRQGIVDTQYF. CDR3 nucleotide sequence: TGTGCCAGCAACCGACAGGGGATTGTGGATACGCAGTATTTT.

This clone has a single count. The chain employs TRBV2 and TRBJ1-1; D perhaps matches TRBD1 (5 bases). Germline lookup yields CDR1 SNHLY and CDR2 FYNNEI. Trimming took 6 bases from V and 5 from J, leaving 16 bases between them. The CDR3 has 14 residues. CDR3: CASRGTAGGTEAFF. The CDR3 DNA follows: TGTGCCAGCAGGGGGACCGCGGGAGGGACTGAAGCTTTCTTT.

CDR3 in amino acids: CAISESPYRGIYGYTF. Written as DNA, the CDR3 is TGTGCCATCAGTGAGTCCCCATACAGGGGGATCTATGGCTACACCTTC. The chain carries TRBV10-3 and TRBJ1-2; 8 nucleotides agree with TRBD1. This CDR3 region has 16 residues. The ends lost 0 bases at V and 4 bases at J; junction bases unmatched: 7. Germline V gene sequence: CDR1 ENHRY, CDR2 SYGVKD.

This chain uses TRBV7-9 with TRBJ1-1, with unresolved D. Germline-derived CDR1 and CDR2 are SEHNR and FQNEAQ (reference sequence). The V gene lost 8 bases and the J gene lost 4 bases, with 14 bases spanning the gap. The length of the CDR3 is 13 residues. The CDR3 DNA follows: TGTGCCAGCGATTTAAAGGGAGGCACTGAAGCTTTCTTT. It specifies CASDLKGGTEAFF.

This chain uses TRBV10-3 with TRBJ2-7; 9 nucleotides match TRBD2. Trimming at V came to 4 bases and at J to 7 bases, leaving 8 bases not matched to a gene. The CDR3 totals 14 residues. Germline V CDR1 and CDR2: ENHRY, SYGVKD. The CDR3: CAISAASGVGEQYF. The DNA for the CDR3 is TGTGCCATCAGTGCGGCTAGCGGGGTAGGTGAGCAGTACTTC.

The chain employs TRBV2 and TRBJ1-5; D is unresolved. In germline, CDR1 is SNHLY, CDR2 FYNNEI. Trimming left V 8 bases short and J 3 bases short, with 8 bases between. The CDR3 loop spans 12 amino acids. The CDR3 sequence: CASGHINQPQHF. The CDR3 DNA reads as TGTGCCAGCGGGCACATCAATCAGCCCCAGCATTTT.

The V gene is TRBV11-2, the J gene TRBJ2-1, with 11 bases identical to TRBD2. Looked up from germline, CDR1 is SGHAT and CDR2 is FQNNGV. With 6 bases clipped from V and 10 bases from J, the junction kept 14 bases outside the gene matches. This CDR3 region has 16 residues. CDR3 nucleotides: TGTGCCAGCAGGCGACTAGCGGGGCCTCGGGAAAAAGAGCAGTTCTTC. Protein sequence: CASRRLAGPREKEQFF.

CDR3 coding DNA: TGTGCCAGCATGTTGACAGGGTCCTACAATGAGCAGTTCTTC. Its translation is CASMLTGSYNEQFF. The rearrangement links TRBV6-5 to TRBJ2-1; 7 bases match TRBD1. This CDR3 spans 14 amino acids. Germline V gene data show CDR1 as MNHEY and CDR2 as SVGAGI. V shed 7 bases and J 1 base; nucleotides not matched to a gene: 4.

The chain has TRBV18 and TRBJ2-1; 10 nucleotides match TRBD2. Germline assignment: CDR1 KGHSH and CDR2 LQKENI. The CDR3 length is 15 residues. With V trimmed by 4 bases and J by 5 bases, 5 bases remained unmatched. The CDR3 DNA sequence: TGTGCCAGCTCACTAGCGGGAGGCCCCAACAATGAGCAGTTCTTC. Its translation: CASSLAGGPNNEQFF.

The chain carries TRBV5-1 and TRBJ1-3; D remains unclear. CDR3 size: 15 residues. Trimming left V 0 bases short and J 4 bases short, with 11 bases between. CDR1 is SGHRS, CDR2 YFSETQ, per germline. The chain's CDR3 is CASSLDQSRGNTIYF. The CDR3 nucleotides are TGCGCCAGCAGCTTGGATCAATCACGGGGAAACACCATATATTTT.

This sequence joins TRBV7-9 and TRBJ1-2, with 7 bases fitting TRBD1. J lost 7 bases, V lost 1 base, and 6 bases had no gene match. The length of the CDR3 is 14 residues. The germline V gene has CDR1 SEHNR and CDR2 FQNEAQ (reference sequence). Here the CDR3 reads CASSLVGGSAGYTF. CDR3 in DNA: TGTGCCAGCAGCTTAGTAGGGGGCTCAGCTGGCTACACCTTC.

V and J are TRBV7-8 and TRBJ2-7, with 9 bases lining up with TRBD1. J gave up 4 bases and V 4 bases, and 5 bases lay outside the gene matches. This CDR3 spans 14 amino acids. Germline V lookup: CDR1 SGHVS, CDR2 FQNEAQ. CDR3 residues: CASSSGTGTYEQYF. The DNA of the CDR3 is TGTGCCAGCAGCTCCGGGACAGGGACTTACGAGCAGTACTTC.

The chain is built from TRBV6-5 and TRBJ1-5, with D possibly being TRBD1 (6 bases). The V end lost 0 bases, the J end lost 7 bases, and 10 bases lay between the germline ends. CDR3 length equals 14 residues. The germline gives CDR1 MNHEY, CDR2 SVGAGI. The CDR3 sequence is CASSYSQGHQPQHF. The CDR3 bases are TGTGCCAGCAGTTACTCACAGGGCCACCAGCCCCAGCATTTT.

The chain joins TRBV6-5 to TRBJ1-2; maybe TRBD1 (5 bases). V lost 1 base and J 4 bases, leaving 10 bases between the germline ends. The CDR3 length is 14 residues. Germline CDR1 and CDR2: MNHEY and SVGAGI. The CDR3 sequence: CASSYYRNTYGYTF. The DNA for the CDR3 is TGTGCCAGCAGTTACTACAGGAACACCTATGGCTACACCTTC.

J is TRBJ2-1 and V is TRBV12-3 or TRBV12-4; the D is unclear. Trimming took 4 bases from V and 3 from J, leaving 4 bases between them. This CDR3 has 12 amino acids. The CDR3 sequence is CASSYNYNEQFF. In DNA, the CDR3 is TGTGCCAGCAGTTATAACTACAATGAGCAGTTCTTC.

CDR3 region: CASSLGASASTDTQYF. Here the CDR3 DNA reads TGTGCCAGCAGCTTAGGAGCTAGCGCGAGCACAGATACGCAGTATTTT. The chain recombines TRBV7-9 with TRBJ2-3; perhaps TRBD2 as D (6 bases). Trimming removed 1 base at V and 0 bases at J, with 11 bases between. The CDR3 has 16 amino acids. Per the germline V gene, CDR1 is SEHNR and CDR2 is FQNEAQ (reference sequence).

This chain joins TRBV9 and TRBJ2-6; D remains ambiguous. The germline V and J ends were trimmed by 1 base and 0 bases, with 14 bases remaining between them. CDR3 length: 18 amino acids. Per germline, CDR1 SGDLS and CDR2 YYNGEE. CDR3 sequence: CASSVKWTVSSGANVLTF. The CDR3 DNA sequence: TGTGCCAGCAGCGTAAAATGGACGGTGAGCTCTGGGGCCAACGTCCTGACTTTC.

This chain connects TRBV11-1 to TRBJ1-3; D gene uncertain. Trimming removed 0 bases at V and 3 bases at J, with 6 bases between. Germline V CDR1 and CDR2: SGHAT, FQDESV (reference sequence). The CDR3 has 14 amino acids. In DNA form, the CDR3 reads TGTGCCAGCAGCTTAGCCGGGTTTGGAAACACCATATATTTT. Translation gives CASSLAGFGNTIYF.

The rearrangement links TRBV5-1 to TRBJ2-6; no firm D call. The length of the CDR3 is 17 residues. Per the germline V gene, CDR1 is SGHRS and CDR2 is YFSETQ. The germline V and J ends were trimmed by 4 bases and 3 bases, with 17 bases remaining between them. This CDR3 is CASSRGYPSDGANVLTF. The DNA for the CDR3 is TGCGCCAGCAGCCGCGGATACCCTTCTGATGGGGCCAACGTCCTGACTTTC.

The chain uses TRBV19 and TRBJ1-5, with TRBD1 as a possible D gene (5 bases). With 5 bases removed from V and 6 bases from J, the gap between germline ends came to 11 bases. Germline V CDR1 and CDR2: LNHDA, SQIVND (reference sequence). There are 13 residues in the CDR3. CDR3 bases: TGTGCCAGTAGTCCGCAGGGATCTCAGCCCCAGCATTTT. It specifies CASSPQGSQPQHF.

V is TRBV2 and J is TRBJ2-3; unclear D gene. The CDR3 covers 12 residues. The germline V and J ends were trimmed by 4 bases and 6 bases, with 8 bases remaining between them. From germline, CDR1 is SNHLY and CDR2 FYNNEI. The CDR3 here is CASSGGRDTQYF. CDR3 sequence (DNA): TGTGCCAGCAGTGGCGGAAGGGATACGCAGTATTTT.

The chain is built from TRBV12-3 or TRBV12-4 and TRBJ1-5, with D perhaps matching TRBD1 (5 bases). Trimming left V 6 bases short and J 4 bases short, with 7 bases between. This CDR3 spans 12 amino acids. The CDR3 DNA reads TGTGCCAGCAGCTCAGGGAATCAGCCCCAGCATTTT. This gives the protein CASSSGNQPQHF.